The source of this TCR beta chain is a study of blood T cell repertoires in COVID-19. Study summary: The United States, Italy and Spain were the sources of the acute and convalescent COVID-19 samples. From T cells, B-cell-depleted T cells, or PBMCs came the material, which was cDNA or gDNA.

V was trimmed by 6 bases and J by 2 bases, leaving 4 bases between them. The length of the CDR3 is 11 residues. Original data processing: The assay estimated nucleated cells by amplifying reference gene primers. Sequencing was performed with immunoSEQ multiplex PCR; in TCRdb, only in-frame clones are kept and a portion is missing. Clone size and the V and J calls come from that table; the DNA yielded D and trimming. The table records tens of thousands of clones, 79% of them present only once. The sample consisted of peripheral blood. The chain joins TRBV12-3 or TRBV12-4 to TRBJ1-1, with unresolved D. The sequence derives from a man aged 55 to 70 with active or convalescent COVID-19. This CDR3 reads CASSSNTEAFF. The CDR3 DNA sequence: TGTGCCAGCAGCTCCAACACTGAAGCTTTCTTT.